These 8 T cell receptor beta chains were all obtained from the same sample, sequenced in a study of T cells after yellow fever vaccination. A single record per CDR3 protein comes from TCRdb applying MiXCR to the 5' RACE reads. The sample carries 150,000 to 200,000 distinct CDR3 sequences, approximately 6.2% recorded once. This specimen was CD4+ T cells sorted from PBMCs, taken on the day of the first yellow fever vaccination. These receptors all come from a man between 18 and 35 years old who received the YFV17D yellow fever vaccine.

This clonotype occurred a few times. This chain connects TRBV5-4 to TRBJ2-7; D may be TRBD1 (7 bases). The V end was cut by 0 bases, the J end by 0 bases, with 13 bases between. This CDR3 spans 16 amino acids. The germline V gene encodes CDR1 SGHNT and CDR2 YYREEE (reference sequence). CDR3 amino acids: CASSLAGGQSSYEQYF. The CDR3 coding sequence is TGTGCCAGCAGCTTGGCCGGGGGACAGAGCTCCTACGAGCAGTACTTC. Using reference TRBV5-4 and TRBJ2-7 for the parts outside the CDR3, the full variable domain is ETGVTQSPTHLIKTRGQQVTLRCSSQSGHNTVSWYQQALGQGPQFIFQYYREEENGRGNFPPRFSGLQFPNYSSELNVNALELDDSALYLCASSLAGGQSSYEQYFGPGTRLTVT.

This chain connects TRBV12-3 or TRBV12-4 to TRBJ1-1; tentative D call: TRBD1 (6 bases). V lost 4 bases and J lost 4, with 13 bases in between. The CDR3 sequence is 14 residues long. The CDR3 spells CASSSGQCITEAFF. The CDR3, as DNA: TGTGCCAGCAGTTCCGGACAGTGTATCACTGAAGCTTTCTTT.

The rearrangement uses TRBV7-8 and TRBJ1-1; D uncertain. Germline V CDR1 and CDR2: SGHVS, FQNEAQ. The CDR3 contains 15 residues. Trimming removed 3 bases from V and 3 bases from J, with 14 bases in between. Here the CDR3 reads CASSLPPSGDTEAFF. The CDR3 nucleotides are TGTGCCAGCAGCTTGCCCCCGAGCGGGGACACTGAAGCTTTCTTT.

The chain links TRBV5-5 to TRBJ1-1, with a possible D match to TRBD1 (5 bases). From germline, CDR1 is SGHKS and CDR2 YYEKEE (reference sequence). With 3 bases removed from V and 3 bases from J, the gap between germline ends came to 24 bases. This CDR3 is built from 18 residues. The CDR3 DNA reads as TGTGCCAGCAGCTCCTGGGCGGGACCGTGGGGTTCGGACACTGAAGCTTTCTTT. Translating gives CASSSWAGPWGSDTEAFF.

The chain employs TRBV4-1 and TRBJ1-4, with 7 bases lining up with TRBD1. This CDR3 spans 15 amino acids. Germline lookup yields CDR1 MGHRA and CDR2 YSYEKL. The trim removed 1 base at V and 10 bases at J, leaving 9 bases unmatched. The CDR3 spells CASSQGNRGMRKLFF. The CDR3 DNA sequence: TGCGCCAGCAGCCAAGGAAACAGGGGTATGAGAAAACTGTTTTTT.

This clonotype was observed a handful of times. V gene TRBV30 combines with J gene TRBJ1-1; D remains unclear. Trimming shortened V by 2 bases and J by 6 bases, and 22 bases separated the two germline ends. The length of the CDR3 is 16 residues. Germline-derived CDR1 and CDR2 are GTSNPN and SVGIG (reference sequence). The CDR3 DNA sequence: TGTGCCTGGAGTAATGGCGCGGGGAGGGTCGTGGCTGAAGCTTTCTTT. Translation: CAWSNGAGRVVAEAFF.

This clonotype was detected ten times or more. CDR3: CASNPRAGPTEAFF. CDR3 nucleotides: TGTGCCAGCAACCCTAGGGCAGGCCCCACTGAAGCTTTCTTT. This chain uses TRBV5-6 with TRBJ1-1; D not certain. The CDR3 is made up of 14 amino acids. Trimming stripped 6 bases from V and 4 bases from J, with 16 bases between. Per the germline V gene, CDR1 is SGHDT and CDR2 is YYEEEE.

The chain has TRBV3-1 and TRBJ2-2; 7 bases agree with TRBD2. Trimming cost V 5 bases and J 4 bases; bases outside gene matches: 4. This CDR3 comprises 14 residues. Germline CDR1 reads LGHDT; CDR2 reads YNNKEL (reference sequence). The CDR3 region is CASSRRGSTGELFF. The DNA of the CDR3 is TGTGCCAGCAGCAGGCGGGGGAGCACCGGGGAGCTGTTTTTT.